Listed below are T cell receptor beta chains from one sample, sequenced in a study of T cell responses to AZD1222 COVID-19 vaccine. The repertoire was sequenced with immunoSEQ multiplex PCR; TCRdb's copy has only in-frame clones and lacks some. The sample carries some 96,000 clones, 65% to 85% recorded once. Here the sequenced sample was peripheral blood, taken 28 days after the second AZD1222 dose. The receptors stem from an adult who received the AZD1222 COVID-19 vaccine. CDR3s include the opening cysteine and the closing phenylalanine or tryptophan. The D gene is left open where the match is weak. Part of the rows lack a size; the others show once, few, many or a class for expanded clones.

d_gene: .
abundance: few
len: 16
v_gene: TRBV4-1
j_gene: TRBJ1-2
CDR3aa: CASSQARAEGGYGYTF
CDR3nt: TGCGCCAGCAGCCAAGCCAGGGCTGAGGGGGGCTATGGCTACACCTTC

d_gene: .
abundance: .
len: 12
v_gene: TRBV12-3/TRBV12-4
j_gene: TRBJ2-7
CDR3aa: CASSPLGGEQYF
CDR3nt: TGTGCCAGCAGTCCTCTGGGTGGGGAGCAGTACTTC

d_gene: TRBD1
abundance: .
len: 17
v_gene: TRBV12-5
j_gene: TRBJ1-2
CDR3aa: CASGLAPGQGELGGYTF
CDR3nt: TGTGCTAGTGGTTTGGCGCCGGGACAGGGGGAACTAGGCGGCTACACCTTC

d_gene: .
abundance: .
len: 12
v_gene: TRBV5-1
j_gene: TRBJ2-5
CDR3aa: CASSRPQETQYF
CDR3nt: TGCGCCAGCAGCAGGCCCCAAGAGACCCAGTACTTC

d_gene: TRBD1
abundance: few
len: 14
v_gene: TRBV5-8
j_gene: TRBJ1-2
CDR3aa: CASSLKQGAPGYTF
CDR3nt: TGTGCCAGCAGCTTAAAACAGGGGGCGCCTGGCTACACCTTC

d_gene: TRBD1
abundance: .
len: 15
v_gene: TRBV19
j_gene: TRBJ1-5
CDR3aa: CASSPTGTVNQPQHF
CDR3nt: TGTGCCAGTAGTCCTACCGGGACAGTGAATCAGCCCCAGCATTTT

d_gene: .
abundance: .
len: 13
v_gene: TRBV21-1
j_gene: TRBJ2-7
CDR3aa: CASSNGGHYEQYF
CDR3nt: TGTGCCAGCAGCAATGGGGGGCACTACGAGCAGTACTTC

d_gene: TRBD2
abundance: .
len: 13
v_gene: TRBV18
j_gene: TRBJ2-7
CDR3aa: CASSPGGNGEQYF
CDR3nt: TGTGCCAGCTCTCCGGGGGGGAACGGCGAGCAGTACTTC

d_gene: .
abundance: .
len: 14
v_gene: TRBV2
j_gene: TRBJ2-7
CDR3aa: CASSPTGEAYEQYF
CDR3nt: TGTGCCAGCAGCCCAACGGGGGAGGCCTACGAGCAGTACTTC

d_gene: .
abundance: .
len: 15
v_gene: TRBV7-9
j_gene: TRBJ1-1
CDR3aa: CASSLAGSLATEAFF
CDR3nt: TGTGCCAGCAGCTTAGCGGGGTCGTTAGCCACTGAAGCTTTCTTT

d_gene: .
abundance: .
len: 15
v_gene: TRBV11-3
j_gene: TRBJ2-2
CDR3aa: CASSLSRGGTGELFF
CDR3nt: TGTGCCAGCAGCTTATCTCGAGGGGGCACCGGGGAGCTGTTTTTT

d_gene: .
abundance: .
len: 17
v_gene: TRBV3-1/TRBV3-2
j_gene: TRBJ2-1
CDR3aa: CASSRTRGQGRLDEQFF
CDR3nt: TGTGCCAGCAGCCGGACCAGGGGTCAGGGAAGACTGGATGAGCAGTTCTTC

d_gene: .
abundance: .
len: 15
v_gene: TRBV18
j_gene: TRBJ2-1
CDR3aa: CASSPQDSSYNEQFF
CDR3nt: TGTGCCAGCTCACCACAGGATAGCTCCTACAATGAGCAGTTCTTC

d_gene: .
abundance: .
len: 13
v_gene: TRBV5-1
j_gene: TRBJ1-4
CDR3aa: CASSLVRNEKLFF
CDR3nt: TGCGCCAGCAGCTTGGTACGAAATGAAAAACTGTTTTTT

d_gene: .
abundance: .
len: 13
v_gene: TRBV12-3/TRBV12-4
j_gene: TRBJ1-2
CDR3aa: CASSLTRTYGYTF
CDR3nt: TGTGCCAGCAGTTTGACTCGAACCTATGGCTACACCTTC

d_gene: TRBD1
abundance: .
len: 18
v_gene: TRBV7-8
j_gene: TRBJ1-5
CDR3aa: CASSLNRQGAYGNQPQHF
CDR3nt: TGTGCCAGCAGCTTAAACCGGCAGGGGGCTTATGGCAATCAGCCCCAGCATTTT

d_gene: TRBD2
abundance: once
len: 15
v_gene: TRBV19
j_gene: TRBJ2-1
CDR3aa: CASSISGNYYNEQFF
CDR3nt: TGTGCCAGTAGTATAAGCGGGAATTACTACAATGAGCAGTTCTTC

d_gene: .
abundance: .
len: 16
v_gene: TRBV18
j_gene: TRBJ2-4
CDR3aa: CASSPPGRRGANIQYF
CDR3nt: TGTGCCAGCTCACCTCCGGGCAGGAGAGGAGCAAACATTCAGTACTTC

d_gene: .
abundance: .
len: 14
v_gene: TRBV10-3
j_gene: TRBJ1-5
CDR3aa: CAISAGGSDQPQHF
CDR3nt: TGTGCCATCAGTGCGGGGGGGTCGGATCAGCCCCAGCATTTT

d_gene: TRBD1
abundance: .
len: 19
v_gene: TRBV10-2
j_gene: TRBJ1-2
CDR3aa: CASSEGSGTGNRANYGYTF
CDR3nt: TGCGCCAGCAGTGAGGGCTCCGGGACAGGGAACAGAGCTAACTATGGCTACACCTTC

d_gene: TRBD2
abundance: .
len: 16
v_gene: TRBV7-6
j_gene: TRBJ2-7
CDR3aa: CASSLASLAGVYEQYF
CDR3nt: TGTGCCAGCAGCTTAGCGTCGTTAGCGGGAGTCTACGAGCAGTACTTC

d_gene: TRBD1
abundance: .
len: 21
v_gene: TRBV9
j_gene: TRBJ2-6
CDR3aa: CASSSPLGGDRAYSGANVLTF
CDR3nt: TGTGCCAGCAGCTCTCCCCTGGGGGGGGACAGGGCTTACTCCGGGGCCAACGTCCTGACTTTC

d_gene: .
abundance: .
len: 12
v_gene: TRBV6-5
j_gene: TRBJ2-7
CDR3aa: CASSYTAGEQYF
CDR3nt: TGTGCCAGCAGTTACACGGCCGGGGAGCAGTACTTC

d_gene: .
abundance: .
len: 13
v_gene: TRBV7-3
j_gene: TRBJ2-1
CDR3aa: CASSLQTSNEQFF
CDR3nt: TGTGCCAGCAGCTTACAGACTAGCAATGAGCAGTTCTTC

d_gene: .
abundance: .
len: 15
v_gene: TRBV2
j_gene: TRBJ2-2
CDR3aa: CASRGGRAYTGELFF
CDR3nt: TGTGCCAGCCGCGGAGGCAGGGCTTACACCGGGGAGCTGTTTTTT

d_gene: .
abundance: .
len: 15
v_gene: TRBV5-6
j_gene: TRBJ2-5
CDR3aa: CATGRSAGAQETQYF
CDR3nt: TGTGCCACGGGACGGTCTGCCGGGGCCCAAGAGACCCAGTACTTC

d_gene: .
abundance: .
len: 14
v_gene: TRBV7-3
j_gene: TRBJ2-1
CDR3aa: CASSLSSTYNEQFF
CDR3nt: TGTGCCAGCAGCTTATCTAGCACCTACAATGAGCAGTTCTTC

d_gene: TRBD1
abundance: .
len: 14
v_gene: TRBV6-5
j_gene: TRBJ2-5
CDR3aa: CASCQWQGEETQYF
CDR3nt: TGTGCCAGCTGCCAGTGGCAGGGGGAAGAGACCCAGTACTTC

d_gene: .
abundance: .
len: 15
v_gene: TRBV6-2/TRBV6-3
j_gene: TRBJ2-6
CDR3aa: CASSVVPTGANVLTF
CDR3nt: TGTGCCAGCAGTGTTGTCCCGACTGGGGCCAACGTCCTGACTTTC

d_gene: TRBD2
abundance: .
len: 15
v_gene: TRBV2
j_gene: TRBJ2-7
CDR3aa: CASRRAGGTSYEQYF
CDR3nt: TGTGCCAGCCGCAGAGCGGGAGGGACCTCCTACGAGCAGTACTTC

d_gene: .
abundance: .
len: 12
v_gene: TRBV7-9
j_gene: TRBJ1-1
CDR3aa: CASRNQGSEAFF
CDR3nt: TGTGCCAGCAGAAACCAAGGTTCTGAAGCTTTCTTT

d_gene: .
abundance: once
len: 13
v_gene: TRBV5-5
j_gene: TRBJ2-7
CDR3aa: CASSSFSVYEQYF
CDR3nt: TGTGCCAGCTCGTCTTTCTCGGTGTACGAGCAGTACTTC

d_gene: TRBD1
abundance: .
len: 14
v_gene: TRBV10-2
j_gene: TRBJ1-5
CDR3aa: CASSSTGGRQPQHF
CDR3nt: TGCGCCAGCAGTAGCACAGGGGGCCGGCAGCCCCAGCATTTT

d_gene: TRBD1
abundance: .
len: 15
v_gene: TRBV3-1/TRBV3-2
j_gene: TRBJ1-4
CDR3aa: CASSTISGTGPKLFF
CDR3nt: TGTGCCAGCAGTACAATTTCCGGGACAGGGCCAAAACTGTTTTTT

d_gene: TRBD2
abundance: .
len: 16
v_gene: TRBV7-2
j_gene: TRBJ2-5
CDR3aa: CASSQGTSVTSGTQYF
CDR3nt: TGTGCCAGCAGCCAAGGGACTAGTGTAACTTCGGGGACCCAGTACTTC

d_gene: .
abundance: few
len: 16
v_gene: TRBV6-2/TRBV6-3
j_gene: TRBJ2-1
CDR3aa: CASSYSATTGVNEQFF
CDR3nt: TGTGCCAGCAGTTACTCCGCGACTACCGGGGTCAATGAGCAGTTCTTC

d_gene: .
abundance: .
len: 13
v_gene: TRBV27
j_gene: TRBJ1-1
CDR3aa: CASSRRVGTEAFF
CDR3nt: TGTGCCAGCAGTCGGCGGGTGGGCACTGAAGCTTTCTTT

d_gene: TRBD2
abundance: .
len: 15
v_gene: TRBV6-5
j_gene: TRBJ2-7
CDR3aa: CASSRGASGGHEQYF
CDR3nt: TGTGCCAGCAGTAGAGGGGCTAGCGGGGGTCACGAGCAGTACTTC

d_gene: .
abundance: .
len: 13
v_gene: TRBV9
j_gene: TRBJ1-1
CDR3aa: CASSVAGDTEAFF
CDR3nt: TGTGCCAGCAGCGTAGCCGGGGACACTGAAGCTTTCTTT

d_gene: TRBD2
abundance: .
len: 15
v_gene: TRBV6-8
j_gene: TRBJ2-1
CDR3aa: CASSDLAGSRNEQFF
CDR3nt: TGTGCCAGCAGCGACCTAGCGGGGTCTAGGAATGAGCAGTTCTTC

d_gene: .
abundance: .
len: 13
v_gene: TRBV28
j_gene: TRBJ2-3
CDR3aa: CASLGGSTDTQYF
CDR3nt: TGTGCCAGCCTTGGGGGTAGCACAGATACGCAGTATTTT

d_gene: .
abundance: .
len: 14
v_gene: TRBV6-1
j_gene: TRBJ1-2
CDR3aa: CASSEDWQGRGYTF
CDR3nt: TGTGCCAGCAGTGAAGATTGGCAGGGCCGAGGCTACACCTTC

d_gene: TRBD2
abundance: once
len: 15
v_gene: TRBV5-4
j_gene: TRBJ2-5
CDR3aa: CASSLGLAGGKTQYF
CDR3nt: TGTGCCAGCAGCTTGGGACTAGCGGGGGGGAAGACCCAGTACTTC

d_gene: TRBD1
abundance: .
len: 16
v_gene: TRBV5-8
j_gene: TRBJ1-3
CDR3aa: CASSLWTGTSGNTIYF
CDR3nt: TGTGCCAGCAGCCTTTGGACAGGAACCTCTGGAAACACCATATATTTT